These 11 T cell receptor beta chains were sequenced from one sample in a study of blood T cells in healthy people across ages. Then a second PCR, running roughly 6 to 12 cycles, was carried out with a sample-barcoded 5' primer and a J-beta primer mix. TCRdb analysed the 5' RACE reads with MiXCR anew, one entry per CDR3 protein. The sample gives hundreds of thousands of distinct CDR3 sequences, under 30% of which show up once; 17% is in the top ten. Sequenced material: blood. The receptor source for this set is a woman aged 80 or older in good health.

This clonotype occurred many times. The chain recombines TRBV3-1 with TRBJ2-1; D is unclear. V lost 1 base and J lost 6, with 10 bases in between. The germline V gene has CDR1 LGHDT and CDR2 YNNKEL (reference sequence). The CDR3 is 14 residues long. The CDR3 here is CASSQGHLTNEQFF. DNA for the CDR3: TGTGCCAGCAGCCAAGGGCACTTGACCAATGAGCAGTTCTTC.

This clonotype has ten or more counts. This chain uses TRBV10-3 with TRBJ2-5; possible D gene TRBD2, 6 bases. This CDR3 is built from 15 residues. Germline V CDR1 and CDR2: ENHRY, SYGVKD. Trimming took 5 bases from V and 3 from J, leaving 16 bases between them. This CDR3 reads CAISPGTFDKETQYF. DNA of the CDR3: TGTGCCATCAGTCCAGGGACTTTCGATAAAGAGACCCAGTACTTC.

This clonotype came up a few times. The chain uses TRBV11-2 and TRBJ2-1; maybe TRBD1 (6 bases). Trimming pared 5 bases from V and 5 bases from J, leaving 16 bases between. This CDR3 has 15 residues. In germline, CDR1 is SGHAT, CDR2 FQNNGV. The CDR3 nucleotides read TGTGCCAGCAGCCTATGGTTAGGGGGTCACAATGAGCAGTTCTTC. It yields the protein CASSLWLGGHNEQFF.

The chain uses TRBV3-1 and TRBJ1-1; D possibly corresponds to TRBD1 (6 bases). The CDR3 runs 14 residues. Germline lookup yields CDR1 LGHDT and CDR2 YNNKEL (reference sequence). V shed 1 base and J shed 7 bases, with 13 bases lying between them. In nucleotides, the CDR3 is TGTGCCAGCAGCCAAGGAGGGGGGCCAGGTGAAGCTTTCTTT. It specifies CASSQGGGPGEAFF.

This chain uses TRBV5-5 with TRBJ1-5; a possible D gene is TRBD1 (5 bases). This CDR3 has 15 amino acids. Germline assignment: CDR1 SGHKS and CDR2 YYEKEE (reference sequence). Trimming left V 5 bases short and J 7 bases short, with 19 bases between. CDR3 DNA: TGTGCCAGCAGGCCCACCTCCGGGACCGGGCAGCCCCAGCATTTT. It encodes CASRPTSGTGQPQHF.

This clonotype occurred many times. The rearrangement joins TRBV10-3 to TRBJ1-2; possible D gene TRBD1, 5 bases. V was shortened by 0 bases and J by 13 bases, with 30 bases between the two germline ends. The CDR3 is 18 residues long. Germline CDR1 is ENHRY and CDR2 is SYGVKD. This chain's CDR3 is CAISESGIALGEDEVSTF. As DNA, the CDR3 is TGTGCCATCAGTGAGTCTGGGATTGCCCTGGGGGAGGACGAAGTAAGCACCTTC.

This clonotype was observed at least ten times. This chain joins TRBV11-2 and TRBJ2-3; D gene ambiguous. V was cut by 0 bases and J by 2 bases, with 18 bases left in between. This CDR3 is 18 amino acids long. CDR1 and CDR2 from the germline V gene are SGHAT and FQNNGV. The CDR3 loop reads CASSLDRGSIGNTDTQYF. The CDR3 bases are TGTGCCAGCAGCTTAGATCGCGGTAGTATAGGGAACACAGATACGCAGTATTTT. Full variable domain (remainder filled in from reference TRBV11-2 and TRBJ2-3): EAGVAQSPRYKIIEKRQSVAFWCNPISGHATLYWYQQILGQGPKLLIQFQNNGVVDDSQLPKDRFSAERLKGVDSTLKIQPAKLEDSAVYLCASSLDRGSIGNTDTQYFGPGTRLTVL.

Worth noting for this clonotype: A read error may be the cause here, since a much bigger clone is one base away. The J gene is TRBJ2-1, the V gene TRBV7-2, with D possibly TRBD1 on 6 matching bases. The V end lost 5 bases, the J end lost 13 bases, and 27 bases lay between the germline ends. The CDR3 is made up of 16 amino acids. Germline V CDR1 and CDR2: SGHTA, FQGNSA. CDR3 bases: TGTGCCAGCAGCGCATCCCTCCAGGGGCTTCAGGAGACCCAGTTCTTC. It codes for CASSASLQGLQETQFF.

This clonotype was seen more than once but under ten times. A single base separates this from a much larger clone, so it may be a read error. This chain links TRBV5-1 with TRBJ2-5, with 11 bases that match TRBD1. Germline V gene lookup returns CDR1 SGHRS and CDR2 YFSETQ. Trimming cost V 2 bases and J 11 bases; bases outside gene matches: 11. The CDR3 has 15 residues. The DNA of the CDR3 is TGCGCCAGCAGCTTATCGGGACAGGGGGTAAATGAGCAGTACTTC. Residues: CASSLSGQGVNEQYF. Using reference TRBV5-1 and TRBJ2-5 for the parts outside the CDR3, the full variable domain is KAGVTQTPRYLIKTRGQQVTLSCSPISGHRSVSWYQQTPGQGLQFLFEYFSETQRNKGNFPGRFSGRQFSNSRSEMNVSTLELGDSALYLCASSLSGQGVNEQYFGPGTRLLVL.

V gene TRBV20-1 combines with J gene TRBJ1-1, with 7 bases identical to TRBD1. Losses at the gene ends were 6 bases for V and 5 bases for J; bases not matched to a gene: 18. Germline V gene data show CDR1 as DFQATT and CDR2 as SNEGSKA (reference sequence). This CDR3 has 16 residues. The CDR3 coding sequence is TGCAGTGCAACGCCCATAAAAACAGGGGTTTTTACTGAAGCTTTCTTT. Protein: CSATPIKTGVFTEAFF.

About this clonotype: An end of the junction does not agree with germline; a read error may underlie this. The chain is built from TRBV20-1 and TRBJ1-6; 8 nucleotides line up with TRBD1. Looked up from germline, CDR1 is DFQATT and CDR2 is SNEGSKA (reference sequence). CDR3 length: 17 amino acids. This CDR3 reads CSALRTGSSSNNSPRHF. The CDR3, as DNA: TGCAGTGCTCTTCGGACAGGGTCCTCGAGCAATAATTCACCCCGCCACTTT.